The sequence of this T cell receptor (beta chain) was determined in a study of T cells in tumors after PD-1 blockade. The CDR3 loop spans 14 amino acids. Germline CDR1 reads LGHNT; CDR2 reads FRNRAP. The ends were cut back, 6 bases at V and 1 base at J, with 11 bases in the middle. Repertoires were generated with immunoSEQ multiplex PCR, while TCRdb's copy carries only in-frame clones and drops some. The sample lists fewer than 40,000 clones; 73% were seen once. The sample was PBMCs, taken after anti-PD-1 treatment. The receptor comes from a human donor with basal cell carcinoma. The chain carries TRBV12-5 and TRBJ2-3; D may match TRBD1 or TRBD2 (6 bases each). The CDR3: CASGPGGGTDTQYF. The CDR3, as DNA: TGTGCTAGTGGACCCGGGGGCGGCACAGATACGCAGTATTTT.